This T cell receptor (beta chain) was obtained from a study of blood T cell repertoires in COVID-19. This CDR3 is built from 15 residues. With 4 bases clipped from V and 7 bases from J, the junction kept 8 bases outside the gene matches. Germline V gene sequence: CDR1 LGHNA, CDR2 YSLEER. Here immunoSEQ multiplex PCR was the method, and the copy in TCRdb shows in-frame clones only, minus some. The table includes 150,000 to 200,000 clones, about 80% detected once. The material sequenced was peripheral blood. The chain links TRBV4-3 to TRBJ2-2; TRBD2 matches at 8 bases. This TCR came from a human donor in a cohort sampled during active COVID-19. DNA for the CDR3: TGCGCCAGCAGCCTGGGACTAGATTTGGGCGGGGAGCTGTTTTTT. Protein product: CASSLGLDLGGELFF.